The 17 T cell receptor beta chains presented below share a single source sample, sequenced in a study of cytomegalovirus exposure and HLA in healthy donors. Primers: 60 Vbeta forward and 13 Jbeta reverse. The method was immunoSEQ multiplex PCR; TCRdb's version includes in-frame clones alone and lacks a portion of them. Of some 140,000 clones in the sample, approximately 87% were seen once. Sequencing was done on a sample of PBMCs. All receptors derive from a woman aged 25 to 39 in good health and CMV-seronegative.

The genes are TRBV11-2 and TRBJ2-1; D is ambiguous. The length of the CDR3 is 13 residues. Germline CDR1 is SGHAT and CDR2 is FQNNGV. V lost 1 base and J 9 bases, leaving 10 bases between the germline ends. The CDR3 region is CASSLVGAIEQFF. In nucleotides, the CDR3 is TGTGCCAGCAGCTTAGTCGGAGCCATTGAGCAGTTCTTC.

The rearrangement uses TRBV7-9 and TRBJ1-4, with 8 positions matching TRBD1. Germline trimming cut 4 bases from V and 7 bases from J; bases unmatched to any gene: 5. Per the germline V gene, CDR1 is SEHNR and CDR2 is FQNEAQ (reference sequence). CDR3 size: 14 residues. Here the CDR3 DNA reads TGTGCCAGCAGCTCCGGACAGGGTTTTGAAAAACTGTTTTTT. This gives the protein CASSSGQGFEKLFF.

V usage is TRBV5-1 and J usage is TRBJ2-7; D is uncertain. Germline CDR1 SGHRS, CDR2 YFSETQ. The CDR3 runs to 13 residues. V gave up 0 bases and J gave up 6 bases, with 10 bases separating them. CDR3 nucleotide sequence: TGCGCCAGCAGCTTGGCCGGCAGGTCCGAGCAGTACTTC. Translated: CASSLAGRSEQYF. Based on the CDR3 plus reference TRBV5-1 and TRBJ2-7, the full variable domain is KAGVTQTPRYLIKTRGQQVTLSCSPISGHRSVSWYQQTPGQGLQFLFEYFSETQRNKGNFPGRFSGRQFSNSRSEMNVSTLELGDSALYLCASSLAGRSEQYFGPGTRLTVT.

V and J are TRBV29-1 and TRBJ1-2; tentative D call: TRBD1 (5 bases). Deletions cut 4 bases from V and 4 bases from J, with 13 bases between. This CDR3 contains 13 residues. Germline V gene sequence: CDR1 SQVTM, CDR2 ANQGSEA. The CDR3 DNA is TGCAGCGTTGGGGGGGTCGGGGGCTATGGCTACACCTTC. Its translation: CSVGGVGGYGYTF.

The chain links TRBV28 to TRBJ2-7; 14 bases align to TRBD2. The CDR3 loop spans 15 amino acids. V lost 6 bases to trimming and J lost 5 bases; unmatched junction nucleotides: 6. Germline V gives CDR1 MDHEN, CDR2 SYDVKM. The CDR3 sequence is CASRMTSGRVHEQYF. For the CDR3, the DNA is TGTGCCAGCAGAATGACTAGCGGGAGGGTGCACGAGCAGTACTTC. Filled out from reference TRBV28 and TRBJ2-7, the complete variable domain reads DVKVTQSSRYLVKRTGEKVFLECVQDMDHENMFWYRQDPGLGLRLIYFSYDVKMKEKGDIPEGYSVSREKKERFSLILESASTNQTSMYLCASRMTSGRVHEQYFGPGTRLTVT.

The chain links TRBV5-1 to TRBJ1-2, with TRBD1 matching 9 bases. Per the germline V gene, CDR1 is SGHRS and CDR2 is YFSETQ. There are 14 residues in the CDR3. V was clipped by 4 bases and J by 6 bases; unmatched bases: 7. The CDR3 here is CASSRTGAFNGYTF. CDR3 nucleotide sequence: TGCGCCAGCAGCCGGACAGGGGCCTTCAATGGCTACACCTTC.

The gene calls are TRBV23-1 and TRBJ1-5; no clear D gene. TRBV23-1 is filed as an ORF, its function uncertain. The CDR3 spans 13 residues. V was shortened by 7 bases and J by 9 bases, with 16 bases between the two germline ends. In DNA form, the CDR3 reads TGCGCCAGCACTCCCGGCGGTATTGTGCCCCAGCATTTT. Translation: CASTPGGIVPQHF.

The rearrangement joins TRBV13 to TRBJ2-3; D is undetermined. This CDR3 is built from 13 residues. CDR1 is PRHDT, CDR2 FYEKMQ, per germline (reference sequence). Trimming cost V 4 bases and J 4 bases, with 9 bases left between them. The CDR3 coding sequence is TGTGCCAGCAGCTCATGGAGTGCAGATACGCAGTATTTT. Amino acids: CASSSWSADTQYF.

The sample holds one count of this clone. The V and J genes are TRBV7-2 and TRBJ1-6; D perhaps matches TRBD1 (5 bases). This CDR3 has 19 residues. V lost 1 base and J 2 bases, leaving 18 bases between the germline ends. Germline V gene sequence: CDR1 SGHTA, CDR2 FQGNSA. As DNA, the CDR3 is TGTGCCAGCAGCTTAGTGGGGGACTGGGGACTCCCCTATAATTCACCCCTCCACTTT. Protein sequence: CASSLVGDWGLPYNSPLHF.

The chain links TRBV4-1 to TRBJ1-1; D uncertain. The germline CDR1 and CDR2 sequences are MGHRA and YSYEKL. The CDR3 has 17 residues. V dropped 0 bases and J dropped 0 bases, with 14 bases sitting between them. The CDR3 here is CASSQERARLLNTEAFF. CDR3 sequence (DNA): TGCGCCAGCAGCCAAGAGAGGGCGAGACTTCTGAACACTGAAGCTTTCTTT.

The DNA for the CDR3 is TGTGCCAGCAGCCGGGGTCAGGACCGTGCCGGCTACACCTTC. Its translation is CASSRGQDRAGYTF. The J gene is TRBJ1-2, the V gene TRBV5-4, with D unclear. The CDR3 totals 14 residues. CDR1 and CDR2 (germline): SGHNT, YYREEE (reference sequence). V lost 4 bases and J lost 8, with 18 bases in between.

J is TRBJ1-1 and V is TRBV21-1; the table's D call of TRBD1 was not tested on the DNA. TRBV21-1 is flagged as a pseudogene. CDR3 size: 15 residues. The CDR3 DNA sequence: TGTGCCACCTATCCCCTGACAGTTATGAACACTGAAGCTTTCTTT. Translated, it gives CATYPLTVMNTEAFF.

The rearrangement joins TRBV19 to TRBJ2-7; TRBD1 aligns across 8 bases. V lost 6 bases to trimming and J lost 1 base; unmatched junction nucleotides: 8. The CDR3 consists of 15 residues. Germline-derived CDR1 and CDR2 are LNHDA and SQIVND (reference sequence). This CDR3 reads CASSPGQGGSYEQYF. CDR3 sequence (DNA): TGTGCCAGTAGCCCCGGACAGGGCGGTTCCTACGAGCAGTACTTC. The complete variable domain, with remaining parts taken from reference TRBV19 and TRBJ2-7, reads DGGITQSPKYLFRKEGQNVTLSCEQNLNHDAMYWYRQDPGQGLRLIYYSQIVNDFQKGDIAEGYSVSREKKESFPLTVTSAQKNPTAFYLCASSPGQGGSYEQYFGPGTRLTVT.

The rearrangement joins TRBV10-3 to TRBJ2-4; 8 positions agree with TRBD1. CDR1 and CDR2 (germline): ENHRY, SYGVKD. Trimming at V came to 6 bases and at J to 5 bases, leaving 9 bases not matched to a gene. The CDR3 runs 15 residues. CDR3 sequence (DNA): TGTGCCATCAGAAGCGGCGTGACAGGGGAAAACATTCAGTACTTC. This translates into CAIRSGVTGENIQYF.

This clone was detected only a few times. The gene calls are TRBV19 and TRBJ1-5, with D tentatively TRBD1 (6 bases). The CDR3 runs 14 residues. V lost 4 bases, J lost 7 bases, and 14 bases lay in between. The V gene's germline CDR1 is LNHDA and CDR2 SQIVND (reference sequence). The CDR3 region is CASSTGQLDQPQHF. The CDR3 DNA reads TGTGCCAGTAGTACCGGACAGCTGGACCAGCCCCAGCATTTT.

This chain joins TRBV5-6 and TRBJ1-1, with 7 nucleotides matching TRBD1. After removal of 7 bases from V and 3 bases from J, the junction contained 12 bases not matched to a gene. Germline V gene lookup returns CDR1 SGHDT and CDR2 YYEEEE. The length of the CDR3 is 15 residues. This chain's CDR3 is CASGFGGGGYTEAFF. The CDR3 DNA is TGTGCCAGCGGGTTTGGAGGAGGGGGCTACACTGAAGCTTTCTTT. The full variable domain, with the rest looked up from reference TRBV5-6 and TRBJ1-1, is DAGVTQSPTHLIKTRGQQVTLRCSPKSGHDTVSWYQQALGQGPQFIFQYYEEEERQRGNFPDRFSGHQFPNYSSELNVNALLLGDSALYLCASGFGGGGYTEAFFGQGTRLTVV.

The CDR3 spells CASSPLSSYNSPLHF. DNA of the CDR3: TGTGCCAGCAGCCCACTTAGCTCCTATAATTCACCCCTCCACTTT. The chain combines TRBV7-2 with TRBJ1-6; D gene uncertain. CDR1 is SGHTA and CDR2 is FQGNSA in the germline V gene. The CDR3 contains 15 residues. Between the trimmed V and J ends, which lost 5 bases and 0 bases, there was a span of 8 bases.